The entry below gives a single T cell receptor beta chain sequence along with its context. These data originate in a study of blood T cell repertoires in COVID-19. V gave up 1 base and J gave up 0 bases, with 7 bases separating them. Germline-derived CDR1 and CDR2 are SGHTA and FQGTGA. There are 15 residues in the CDR3. Only in-frame clones appear in the TCRdb table, and some are missing; sequencing was by immunoSEQ multiplex PCR. The table has over 300,000 clones, roughly nine tenths seen once. This TCR was sampled from a man aged 40-55 years with acute or convalescent COVID-19. Specimen: peripheral blood. The rearrangement links TRBV7-3 to TRBJ1-5; D is unclear. The DNA for the CDR3 is TGTGCCAGCAGCTTAAGGGCAGATAGCAATCAGCCCCAGCATTTT. Its translation is CASSLRADSNQPQHF.